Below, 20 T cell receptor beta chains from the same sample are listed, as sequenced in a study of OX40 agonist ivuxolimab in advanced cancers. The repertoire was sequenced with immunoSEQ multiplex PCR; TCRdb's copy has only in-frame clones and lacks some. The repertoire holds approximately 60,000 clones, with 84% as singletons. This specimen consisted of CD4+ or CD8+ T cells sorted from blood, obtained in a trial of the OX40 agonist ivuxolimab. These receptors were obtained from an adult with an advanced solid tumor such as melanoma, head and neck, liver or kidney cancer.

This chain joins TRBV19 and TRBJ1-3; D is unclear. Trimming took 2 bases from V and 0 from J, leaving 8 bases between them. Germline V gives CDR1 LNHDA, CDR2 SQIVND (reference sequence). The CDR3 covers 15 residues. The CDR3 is CASSIPELSGNTIYF. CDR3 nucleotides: TGTGCCAGTAGTATACCGGAACTCTCTGGAAACACCATATATTTT.

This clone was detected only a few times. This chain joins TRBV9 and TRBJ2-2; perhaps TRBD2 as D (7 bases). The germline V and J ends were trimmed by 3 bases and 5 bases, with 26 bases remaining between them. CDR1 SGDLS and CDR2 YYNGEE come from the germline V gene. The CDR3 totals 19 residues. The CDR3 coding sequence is TGTGCCAGCAGCGCCCGAGGGGGGGGCTGGGAGAGTTATACCGGGGAGCTGTTTTTT. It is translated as CASSARGGGWESYTGELFF.

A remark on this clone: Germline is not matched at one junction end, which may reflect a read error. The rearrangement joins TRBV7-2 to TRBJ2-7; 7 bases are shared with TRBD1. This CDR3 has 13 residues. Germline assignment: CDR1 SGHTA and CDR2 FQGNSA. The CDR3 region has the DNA TGTGCCGGCAGCCAGGACAGGTTTGGCGAGCAGTACTTC. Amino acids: CAGSQDRFGEQYF.

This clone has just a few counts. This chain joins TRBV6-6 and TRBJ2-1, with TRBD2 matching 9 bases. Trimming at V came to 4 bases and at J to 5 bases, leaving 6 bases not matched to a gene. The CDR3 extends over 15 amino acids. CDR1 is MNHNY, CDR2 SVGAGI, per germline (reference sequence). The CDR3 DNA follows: TGTGCCAGCAGTTCCGGGACTAGCTGGCACAATGAGCAGTTCTTC. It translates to CASSSGTSWHNEQFF.

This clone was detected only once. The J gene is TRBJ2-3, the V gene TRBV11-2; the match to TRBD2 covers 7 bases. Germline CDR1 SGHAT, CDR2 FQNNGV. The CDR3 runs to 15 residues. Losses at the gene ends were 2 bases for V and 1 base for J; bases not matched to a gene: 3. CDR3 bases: TGTGCCAGCAGCTTATTTGCGGGAGGCACAGATACGCAGTATTTT. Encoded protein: CASSLFAGGTDTQYF.

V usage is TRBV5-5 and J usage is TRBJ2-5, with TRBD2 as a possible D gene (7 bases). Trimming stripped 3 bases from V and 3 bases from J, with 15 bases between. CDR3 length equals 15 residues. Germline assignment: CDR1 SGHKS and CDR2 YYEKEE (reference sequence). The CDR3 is CASSWGGRGEETQYF. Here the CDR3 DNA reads TGTGCCAGCAGCTGGGGGGGCAGGGGCGAAGAGACCCAGTACTTC.

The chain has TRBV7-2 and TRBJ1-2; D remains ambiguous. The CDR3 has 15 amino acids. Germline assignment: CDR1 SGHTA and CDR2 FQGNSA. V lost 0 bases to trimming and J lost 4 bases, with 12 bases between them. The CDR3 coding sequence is TGTGCCAGCAGCTTAGCGAGTGGGGAAGGCTATGGCTACACCTTC. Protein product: CASSLASGEGYGYTF.

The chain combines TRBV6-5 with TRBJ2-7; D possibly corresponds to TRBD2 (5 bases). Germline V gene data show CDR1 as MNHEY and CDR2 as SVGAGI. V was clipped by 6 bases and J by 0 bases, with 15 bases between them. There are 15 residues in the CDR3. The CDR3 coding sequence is TGTGCCAGCAGAAACATGGACTCGCACTCCTACGAGCAGTACTTC. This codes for CASRNMDSHSYEQYF.

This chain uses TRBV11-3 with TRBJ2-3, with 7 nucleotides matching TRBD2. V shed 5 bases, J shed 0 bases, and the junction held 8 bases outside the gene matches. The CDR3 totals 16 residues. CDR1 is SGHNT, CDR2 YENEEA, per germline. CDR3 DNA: TGTGCCAGCAGCCCGGGTAGCGGGTTTAGCACAGATACGCAGTATTTT. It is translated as CASSPGSGFSTDTQYF.

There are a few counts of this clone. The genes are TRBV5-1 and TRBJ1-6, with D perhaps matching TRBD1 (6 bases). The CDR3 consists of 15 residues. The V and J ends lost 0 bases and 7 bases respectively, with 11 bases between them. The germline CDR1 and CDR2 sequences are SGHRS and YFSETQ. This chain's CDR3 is CASSLAAGVNSPLHF. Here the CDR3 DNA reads TGCGCCAGCAGCTTGGCAGCAGGGGTCAATTCACCCCTCCACTTT.

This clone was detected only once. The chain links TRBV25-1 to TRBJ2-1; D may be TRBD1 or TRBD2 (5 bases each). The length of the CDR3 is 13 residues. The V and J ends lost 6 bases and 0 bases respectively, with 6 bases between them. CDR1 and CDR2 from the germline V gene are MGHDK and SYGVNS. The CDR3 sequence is CASRGDSYNEQFF. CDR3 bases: TGTGCCAGCAGGGGGGACTCCTACAATGAGCAGTTCTTC. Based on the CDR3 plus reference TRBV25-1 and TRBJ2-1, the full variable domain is EADIYQTPRYLVIGTGKKITLECSQTMGHDKMYWYQQDPGMELHLIHYSYGVNSTEKGDLSSESTVSRIRTEHFPLTLESARPSHTSQYLCASRGDSYNEQFFGPGTRLTVL.

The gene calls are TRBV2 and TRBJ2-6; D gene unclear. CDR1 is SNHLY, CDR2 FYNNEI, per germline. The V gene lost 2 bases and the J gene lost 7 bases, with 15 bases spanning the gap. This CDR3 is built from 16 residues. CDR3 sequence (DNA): TGTGCCAGCAGTGAATCGGGCACCTTTGGAGCCAACGTCCTGACTTTC. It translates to CASSESGTFGANVLTF.

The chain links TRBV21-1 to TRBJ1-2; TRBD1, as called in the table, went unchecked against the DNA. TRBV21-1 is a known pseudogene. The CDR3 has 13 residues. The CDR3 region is CASSRDSNYGYTF. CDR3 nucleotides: TGTGCCAGCAGCCGGGACAGTAACTATGGCTACACCTTC.

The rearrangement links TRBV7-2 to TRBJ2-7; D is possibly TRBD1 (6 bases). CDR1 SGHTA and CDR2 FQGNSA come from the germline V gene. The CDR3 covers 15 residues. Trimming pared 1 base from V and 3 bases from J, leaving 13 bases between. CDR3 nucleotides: TGTGCCAGCAGCTTAGGCCCGGACAGATACTACGAGCAGTACTTC. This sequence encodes CASSLGPDRYYEQYF.

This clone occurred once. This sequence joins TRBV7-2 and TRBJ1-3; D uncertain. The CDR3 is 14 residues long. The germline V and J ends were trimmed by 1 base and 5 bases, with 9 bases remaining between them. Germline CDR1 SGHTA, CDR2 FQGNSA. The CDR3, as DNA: TGTGCCAGCAGCTTAGGAGGAGGCCGAAACACCATATATTTT. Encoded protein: CASSLGGGRNTIYF.

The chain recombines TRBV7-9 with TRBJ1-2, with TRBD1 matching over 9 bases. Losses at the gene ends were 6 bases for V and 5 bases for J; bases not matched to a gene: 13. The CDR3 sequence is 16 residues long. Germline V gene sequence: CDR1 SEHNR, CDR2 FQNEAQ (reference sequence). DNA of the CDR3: TGTGCCAGCAGACCACCTTTTAGGACAGGGGTGTATGGCTACACCTTC. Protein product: CASRPPFRTGVYGYTF. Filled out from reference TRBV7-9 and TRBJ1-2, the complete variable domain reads DTGVSQNPRHKITKRGQNVTFRCDPISEHNRLYWYRQTLGQGPEFLTYFQNEAQLEKSRLLSDRFSAERPKGSFSTLEIQRTEQGDSAMYLCASRPPFRTGVYGYTFGSGTRLTVV.

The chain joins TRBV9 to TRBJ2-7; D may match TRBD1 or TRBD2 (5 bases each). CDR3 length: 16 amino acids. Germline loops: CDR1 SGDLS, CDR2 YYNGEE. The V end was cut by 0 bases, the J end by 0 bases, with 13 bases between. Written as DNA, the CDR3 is TGTGCCAGCAGCGTAGTAGCCGGGGCGGCCTCCTACGAGCAGTACTTC. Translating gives CASSVVAGAASYEQYF.

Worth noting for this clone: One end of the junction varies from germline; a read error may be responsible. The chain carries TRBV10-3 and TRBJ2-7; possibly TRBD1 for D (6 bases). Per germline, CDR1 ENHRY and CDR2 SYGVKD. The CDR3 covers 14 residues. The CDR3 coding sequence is TGTGCCACCAGTGGCGGCAGGGGCTCCTACGAGCAGTACTTC. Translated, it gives CATSGGRGSYEQYF.

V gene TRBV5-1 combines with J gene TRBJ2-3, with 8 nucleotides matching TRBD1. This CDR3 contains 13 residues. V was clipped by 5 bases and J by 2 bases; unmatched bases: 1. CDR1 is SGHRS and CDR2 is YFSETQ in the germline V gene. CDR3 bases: TGCGCCAGCAGGGACAGGGACACAGATACGCAGTATTTT. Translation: CASRDRDTDTQYF.

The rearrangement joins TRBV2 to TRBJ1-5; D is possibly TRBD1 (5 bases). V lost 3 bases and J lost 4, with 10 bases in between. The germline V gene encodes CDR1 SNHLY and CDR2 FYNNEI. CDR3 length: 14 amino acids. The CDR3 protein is CASSDRGLNQPQHF. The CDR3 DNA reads TGTGCCAGCAGTGATCGGGGGTTGAATCAGCCCCAGCATTTT.